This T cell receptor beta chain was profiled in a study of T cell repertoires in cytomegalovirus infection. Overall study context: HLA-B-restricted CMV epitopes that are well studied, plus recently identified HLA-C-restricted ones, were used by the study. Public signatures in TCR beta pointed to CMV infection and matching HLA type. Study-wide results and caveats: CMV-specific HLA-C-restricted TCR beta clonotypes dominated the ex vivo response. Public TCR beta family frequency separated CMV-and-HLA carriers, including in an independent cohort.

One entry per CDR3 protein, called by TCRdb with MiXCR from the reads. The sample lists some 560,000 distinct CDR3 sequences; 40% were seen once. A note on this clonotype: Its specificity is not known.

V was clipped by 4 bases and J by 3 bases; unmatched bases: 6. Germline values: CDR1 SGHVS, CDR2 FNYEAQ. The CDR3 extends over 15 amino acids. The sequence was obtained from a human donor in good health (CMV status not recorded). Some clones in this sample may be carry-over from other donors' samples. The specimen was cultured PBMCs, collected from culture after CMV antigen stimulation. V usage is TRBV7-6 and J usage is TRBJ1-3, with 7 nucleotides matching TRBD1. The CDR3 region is CASSSRQGRGNTIYF. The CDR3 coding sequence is TGTGCCAGCAGCTCGAGACAGGGCCGTGGAAACACCATATATTTT.